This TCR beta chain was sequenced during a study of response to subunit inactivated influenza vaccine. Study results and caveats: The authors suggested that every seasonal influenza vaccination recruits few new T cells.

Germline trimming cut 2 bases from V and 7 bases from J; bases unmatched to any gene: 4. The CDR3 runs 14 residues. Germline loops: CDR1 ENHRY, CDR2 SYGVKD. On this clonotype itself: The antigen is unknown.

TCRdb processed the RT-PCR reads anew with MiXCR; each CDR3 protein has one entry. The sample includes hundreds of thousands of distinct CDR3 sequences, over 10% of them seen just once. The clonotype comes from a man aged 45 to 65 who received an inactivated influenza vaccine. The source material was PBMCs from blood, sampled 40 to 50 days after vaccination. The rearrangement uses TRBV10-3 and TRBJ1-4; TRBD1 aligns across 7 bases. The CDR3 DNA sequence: TGTGCCATCAGTGAGCGAACAGGGGCTGAAAAACTGTTTTTT. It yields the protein CAISERTGAEKLFF.